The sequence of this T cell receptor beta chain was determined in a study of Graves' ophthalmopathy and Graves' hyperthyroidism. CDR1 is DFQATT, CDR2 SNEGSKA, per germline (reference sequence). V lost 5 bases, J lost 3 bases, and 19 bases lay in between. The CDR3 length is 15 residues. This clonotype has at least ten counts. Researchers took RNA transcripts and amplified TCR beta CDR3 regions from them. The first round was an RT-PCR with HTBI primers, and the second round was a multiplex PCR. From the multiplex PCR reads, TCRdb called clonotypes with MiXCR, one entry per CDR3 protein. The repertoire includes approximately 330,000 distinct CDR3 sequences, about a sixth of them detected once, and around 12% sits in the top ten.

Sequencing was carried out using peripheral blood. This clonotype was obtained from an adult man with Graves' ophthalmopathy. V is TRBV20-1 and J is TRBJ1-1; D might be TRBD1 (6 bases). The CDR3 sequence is CSAPEGGGDDTEAFF. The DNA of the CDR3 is TGCAGTGCTCCCGAGGGGGGAGGGGATGACACTGAAGCTTTCTTT.